This T cell receptor (beta chain) was documented in a study of patients and donors after allogeneic stem cell transplantation. A single record per CDR3 protein comes from TCRdb applying MiXCR to the RT-PCR reads. The table lists approximately 90,000 distinct CDR3 sequences, around 5% of them singletons, with about 2.8% in the top ten. This clonotype has ten or more counts. V lost 5 bases and J lost 7, with 15 bases in between. The CDR3 length is 14 residues. Germline loops: CDR1 SEHNR, CDR2 FQNEAQ (reference sequence). Sequencing was done on a sample of blood, either unsorted or a sorted T cell fraction (not recorded which). The sequence derives from a human donor who was either an allogeneic HSCT recipient or a stem cell or donor lymphocyte infusion donor (not recorded which). It is not recorded whose cells these are; they may come from a transplant donor. The V call is TRBV7-9, the J call TRBJ2-1; TRBD1 or TRBD2 may be the D gene (6 bases each). CDR3 nucleotides: TGTGCCAGCAGCCCGGGGGCGTCCGGGAATGAGCAGTTCTTC. Its translation: CASSPGASGNEQFF.